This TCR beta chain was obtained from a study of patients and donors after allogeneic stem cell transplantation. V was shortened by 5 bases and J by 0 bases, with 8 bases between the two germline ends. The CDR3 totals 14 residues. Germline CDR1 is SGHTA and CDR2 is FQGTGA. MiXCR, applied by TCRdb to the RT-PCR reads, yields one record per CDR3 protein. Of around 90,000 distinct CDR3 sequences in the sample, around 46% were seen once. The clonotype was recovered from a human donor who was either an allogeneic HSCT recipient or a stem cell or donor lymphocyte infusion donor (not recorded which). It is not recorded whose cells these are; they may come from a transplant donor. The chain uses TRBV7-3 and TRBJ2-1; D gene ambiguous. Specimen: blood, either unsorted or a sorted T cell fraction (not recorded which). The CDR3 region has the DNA TGTGCCAGCAGCCGCTTCGCCTCCTACAATGAGCAGTTCTTC. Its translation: CASSRFASYNEQFF. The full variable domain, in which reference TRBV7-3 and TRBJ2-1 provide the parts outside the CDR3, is GAGVSQTPSNKVTEKGKYVELRCDPISGHTALYWYRQSLGQGPEFLIYFQGTGAADDSGLPNDRFFAVRPEGSVSTLKIQRTERGDSAVYLCASSRFASYNEQFFGPGTRLTVL.